This T cell receptor (beta chain) came from a study of blood T cell repertoires in COVID-19. Study at large: Sites across the United States, Italy and Spain contributed samples from acute and convalescent COVID-19.

This CDR3 spans 15 amino acids. With 4 bases removed from V and 5 bases from J, the gap between germline ends came to 16 bases. Germline assignment: CDR1 LGHDT and CDR2 YNNKEL (reference sequence). All enrollees were roughly 18 to 100 years old and from approximately 25 US areas. In Cohort 3, a recovered donor had either two negative PCRs, clearance, or symptom resolution. Generated by immunoSEQ multiplex PCR, the TCRdb table keeps only in-frame clones and is missing some. The table includes around 120,000 clones, less than 90% detected once. This TCR derives from a woman between 45 and 65 years old who had recovered from COVID-19. Source material: PBMCs or T cells enriched from blood (not recorded which). The gene calls are TRBV3-1 (or the pseudogene TRBV3-2) and TRBJ2-3; a possible D gene is TRBD1 (6 bases). The CDR3 DNA reads TGTGCCAGCAGCCCGGGACAAACTGGAGGAGATACGCAGTATTTT. Its protein is CASSPGQTGGDTQYF.